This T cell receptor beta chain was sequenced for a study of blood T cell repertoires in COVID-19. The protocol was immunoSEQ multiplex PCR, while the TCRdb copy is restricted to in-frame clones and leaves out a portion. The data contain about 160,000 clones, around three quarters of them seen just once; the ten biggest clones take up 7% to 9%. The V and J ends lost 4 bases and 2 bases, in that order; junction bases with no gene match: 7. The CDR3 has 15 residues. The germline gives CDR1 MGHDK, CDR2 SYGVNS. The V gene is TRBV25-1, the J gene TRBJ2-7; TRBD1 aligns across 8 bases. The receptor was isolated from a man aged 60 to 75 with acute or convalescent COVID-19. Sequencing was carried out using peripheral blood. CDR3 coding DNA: TGTGCCAGCAGTGGACAGGGGACCCCCACCTACGAGCAGTACTTC. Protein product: CASSGQGTPTYEQYF.